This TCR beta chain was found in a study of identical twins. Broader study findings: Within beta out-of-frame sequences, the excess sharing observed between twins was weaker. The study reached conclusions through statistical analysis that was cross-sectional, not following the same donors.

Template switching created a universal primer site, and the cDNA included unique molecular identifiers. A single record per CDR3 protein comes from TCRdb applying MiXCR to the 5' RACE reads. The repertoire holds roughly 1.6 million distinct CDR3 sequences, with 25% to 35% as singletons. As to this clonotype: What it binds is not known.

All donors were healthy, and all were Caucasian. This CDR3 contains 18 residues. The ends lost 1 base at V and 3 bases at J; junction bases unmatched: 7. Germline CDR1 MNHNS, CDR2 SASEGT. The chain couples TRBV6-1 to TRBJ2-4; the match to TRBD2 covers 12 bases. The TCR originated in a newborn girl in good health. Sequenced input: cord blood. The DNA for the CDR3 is TGTGCCAGCAGTGAAGGCTGGACTAGCGGGGCAATCAAAAACATTCAGTACTTC. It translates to CASSEGWTSGAIKNIQYF.